The clone carrying this T cell receptor beta chain has only a few counts. Its antigen is undetermined. This sample was included in a study of shared clonotypes between healthy human individuals. Assay used: immunoSEQ multiplex PCR; TCRdb lists only in-frame clones, some missing. The sample records around 340,000 clones, around 70% being singletons. The study, taken as a whole, reports: Sequencing depth was expected to influence donor clonotype sharing.

The origin of this receptor is a man aged 25 to 45 in good health. What was sequenced was memory CD4+ T cells sorted from blood. The subset denotes: CD45RA-negative fraction.

The CDR3 reads CASSYSPEQETQYF. The CDR3 DNA reads as TGTGCCAGCAGCTATTCACCTGAACAAGAGACCCAGTACTTC. The genes are TRBV21-1 and TRBJ2-5. TRBV21-1 is annotated as a pseudogene. The CDR3 has 14 amino acids.